Sequencing of this T cell receptor beta chain was carried out in a study of shared clonotypes between healthy human individuals. Study-wide results and caveats: Among donors, clonotype sharing was expected to be affected by sequencing depth. Having only a few donors restricted how much genetic and exposure-history diversity was captured.

This clone appeared a single time. Antigen: not known. Into CD45RA+ naive and CD45RA-negative memory subsets, the CD4+ cells were split. V gave up 4 bases and J gave up 8 bases, with 22 bases separating them. The CDR3 spans 16 residues. Per the germline V gene, CDR1 is SGHRS and CDR2 is YFSETQ. The assay was run at deep level. Profiled with immunoSEQ multiplex PCR; TCRdb holds only in-frame clones, not every one. Among over a million clones listed, 95% to 97% were seen once. Sequenced: naive CD4+ T cells sorted from blood. Subset: CD45RA+ positively selected. This sequence was found in a man aged 30 to 39 in good health. The chain uses TRBV5-1 and TRBJ1-5; D remains unclear. CDR3 DNA sequence: TGCGCCAGCAGCCCCGGACCGAGGAGTTTAAGCAAGCCCCAGCATTTT. It yields the protein CASSPGPRSLSKPQHF.